This TCR beta chain stems from a study of blood T cell repertoires in COVID-19. At the level of the study: Both acute and convalescent COVID-19 samples were obtained from the United States, Italy and Spain. The cDNA or gDNA used as material had been derived from T cells, B-cell-depleted T cells, or PBMCs.

In the original processing: Estimates of nucleated cell counts were drawn from the amplification of reference gene primers. Repertoires were generated with immunoSEQ multiplex PCR, while TCRdb's copy carries only in-frame clones and drops some. V and J calls and clone size are as listed in that table; D and trimming were resolved from the DNA. Of around 100,000 clones in the sample, over 80% were seen once. V was trimmed by 0 bases and J by 1 base, leaving 10 bases between them. Germline loops: CDR1 LGHNA, CDR2 YNFKEQ. The CDR3 covers 16 residues. Sequenced: peripheral blood. The J gene is TRBJ2-1, the V gene TRBV4-2; D might be TRBD2 (5 bases). The clonotype was recovered from a man aged 50-59 years with active COVID-19. The DNA of the CDR3 is TGTGCCAGCAGCCAAGACGCGGGCCCTTCCTACAATGAGCAGTTCTTC. Its protein is CASSQDAGPSYNEQFF.